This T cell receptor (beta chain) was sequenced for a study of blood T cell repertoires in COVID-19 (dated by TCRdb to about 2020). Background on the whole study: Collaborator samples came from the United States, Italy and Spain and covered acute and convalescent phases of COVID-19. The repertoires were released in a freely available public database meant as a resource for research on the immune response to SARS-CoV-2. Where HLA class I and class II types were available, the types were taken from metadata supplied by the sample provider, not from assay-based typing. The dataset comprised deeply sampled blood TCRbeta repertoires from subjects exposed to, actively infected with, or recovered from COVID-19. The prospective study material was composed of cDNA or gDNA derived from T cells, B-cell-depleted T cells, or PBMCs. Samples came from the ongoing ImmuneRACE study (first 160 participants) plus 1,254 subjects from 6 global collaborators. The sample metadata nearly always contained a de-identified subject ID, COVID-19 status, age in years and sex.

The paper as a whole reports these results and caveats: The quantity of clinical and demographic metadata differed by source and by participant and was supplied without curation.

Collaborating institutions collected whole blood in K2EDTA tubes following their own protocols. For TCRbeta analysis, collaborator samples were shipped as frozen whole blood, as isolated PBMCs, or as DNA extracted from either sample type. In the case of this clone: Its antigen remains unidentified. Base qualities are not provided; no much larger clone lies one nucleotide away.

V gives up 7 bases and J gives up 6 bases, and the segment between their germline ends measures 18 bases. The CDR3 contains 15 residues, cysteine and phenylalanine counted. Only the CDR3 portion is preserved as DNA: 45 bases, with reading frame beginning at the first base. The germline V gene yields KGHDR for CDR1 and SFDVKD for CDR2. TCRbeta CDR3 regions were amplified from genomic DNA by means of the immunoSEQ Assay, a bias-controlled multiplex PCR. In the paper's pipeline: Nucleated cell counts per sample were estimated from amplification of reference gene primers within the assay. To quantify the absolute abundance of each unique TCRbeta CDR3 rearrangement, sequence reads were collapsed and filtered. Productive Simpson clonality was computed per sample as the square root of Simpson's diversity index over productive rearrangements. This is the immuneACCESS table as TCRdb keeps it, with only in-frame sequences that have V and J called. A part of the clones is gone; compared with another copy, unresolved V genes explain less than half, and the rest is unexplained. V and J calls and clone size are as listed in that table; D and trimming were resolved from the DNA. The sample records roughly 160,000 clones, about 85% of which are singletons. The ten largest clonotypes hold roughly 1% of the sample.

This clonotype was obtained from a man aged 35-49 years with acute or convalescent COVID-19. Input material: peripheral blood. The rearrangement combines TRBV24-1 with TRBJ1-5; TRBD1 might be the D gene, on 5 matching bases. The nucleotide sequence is TGTGCCACCAGCCCGGGGGGGTGGAGAGGTCAGCCCCAGCATTTT. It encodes CATSPGGWRGQPQHF.